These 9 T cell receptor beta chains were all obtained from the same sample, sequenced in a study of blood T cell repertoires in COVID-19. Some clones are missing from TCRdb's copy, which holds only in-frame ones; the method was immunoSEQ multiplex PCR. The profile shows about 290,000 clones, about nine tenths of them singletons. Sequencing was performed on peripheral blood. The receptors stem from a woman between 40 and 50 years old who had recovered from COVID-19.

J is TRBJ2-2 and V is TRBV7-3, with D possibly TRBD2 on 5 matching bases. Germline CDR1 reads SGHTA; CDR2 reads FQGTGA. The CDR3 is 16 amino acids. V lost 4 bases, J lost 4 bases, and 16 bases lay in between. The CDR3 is CASSSPTTIATGELFF. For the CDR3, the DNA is TGTGCCAGCAGCTCCCCGACGACTATCGCCACCGGGGAGCTGTTTTTT.

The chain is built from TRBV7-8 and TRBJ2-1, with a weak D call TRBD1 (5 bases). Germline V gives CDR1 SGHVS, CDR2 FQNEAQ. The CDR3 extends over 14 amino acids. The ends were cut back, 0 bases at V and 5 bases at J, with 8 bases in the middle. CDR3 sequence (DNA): TGTGCCAGCAGCTTAGCCCTAGGGGACAATGAGCAGTTCTTC. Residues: CASSLALGDNEQFF.

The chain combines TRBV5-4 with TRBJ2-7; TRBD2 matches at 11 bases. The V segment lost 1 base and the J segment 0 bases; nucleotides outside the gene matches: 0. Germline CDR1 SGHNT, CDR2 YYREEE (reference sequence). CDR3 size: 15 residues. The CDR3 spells CASSLTSGSSYEQYF. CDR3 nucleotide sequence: TGTGCCAGCAGCTTGACTAGCGGGAGCTCCTACGAGCAGTACTTC.

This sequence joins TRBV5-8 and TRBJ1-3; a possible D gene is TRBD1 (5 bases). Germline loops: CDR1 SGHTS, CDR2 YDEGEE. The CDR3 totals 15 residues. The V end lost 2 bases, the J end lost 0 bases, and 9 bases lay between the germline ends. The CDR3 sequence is CASSFPGYSGNTIYF. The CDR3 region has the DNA TGTGCCAGCAGCTTCCCAGGGTACTCTGGAAACACCATATATTTT.

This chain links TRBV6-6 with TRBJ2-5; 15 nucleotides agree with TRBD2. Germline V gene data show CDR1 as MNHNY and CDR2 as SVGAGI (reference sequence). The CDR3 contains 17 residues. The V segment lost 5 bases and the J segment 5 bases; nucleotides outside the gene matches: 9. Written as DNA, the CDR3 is TGTGCCAGCAGTCAGGGACTAGCGGGAGGACTGGGTGAGACCCAGTACTTC. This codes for CASSQGLAGGLGETQYF.

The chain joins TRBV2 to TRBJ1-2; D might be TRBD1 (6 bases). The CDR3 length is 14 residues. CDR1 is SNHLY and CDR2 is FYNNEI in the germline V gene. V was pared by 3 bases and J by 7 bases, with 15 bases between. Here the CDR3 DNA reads TGTGCCAGCAGTGAGGCCACAGGGCTGGGTGGCTACACCTTC. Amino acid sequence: CASSEATGLGGYTF.

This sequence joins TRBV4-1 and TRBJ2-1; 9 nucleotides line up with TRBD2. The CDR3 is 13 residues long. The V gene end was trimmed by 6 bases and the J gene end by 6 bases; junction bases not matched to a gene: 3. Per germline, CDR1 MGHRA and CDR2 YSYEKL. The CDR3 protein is CASRGLAVNEQFF. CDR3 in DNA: TGCGCCAGCAGGGGACTAGCTGTCAATGAGCAGTTCTTC.

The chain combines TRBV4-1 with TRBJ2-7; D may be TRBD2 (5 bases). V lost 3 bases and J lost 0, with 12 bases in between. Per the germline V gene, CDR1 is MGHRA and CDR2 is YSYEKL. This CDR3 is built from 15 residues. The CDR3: CASSQSTGSSYEQYF. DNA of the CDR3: TGCGCCAGCAGCCAGTCTACGGGGAGCTCCTACGAGCAGTACTTC.

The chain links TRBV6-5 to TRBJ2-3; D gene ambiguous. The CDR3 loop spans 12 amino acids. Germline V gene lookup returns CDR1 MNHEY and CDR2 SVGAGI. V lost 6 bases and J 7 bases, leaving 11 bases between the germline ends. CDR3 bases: TGTGCCAGCAGAAACCTATCAAATACGCAGTATTTT. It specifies CASRNLSNTQYF.